These T cell receptor beta chains were read from a single sample in a study of neurological immune-mediated disorders. Each CDR3 protein gets one entry after TCRdb re-called the 5' RACE reads with MiXCR. The sample yields 40,000 to 60,000 distinct CDR3 sequences, under 15% seen once. Sequencing used PBMCs. The receptor source for this set is a male donor with HTLV-1-associated myelopathy (HAM/TSP). Both conserved end residues are trimmed from each CDR3.

v_call	j_call	cdr3_aa
TRBV5-1	TRBJ2-5	ASSPGTTQETQY
TRBV5-1	TRBJ2-2	ASSSTLGTNTVELF
TRBV12-3/TRBV12-4	TRBJ2-1	ASSLVGGAREQF
TRBV27	TRBJ2-5	ASNTSPQTQY
TRBV7-8	TRBJ1-3	ASSFTGNTIY
TRBV5-1	TRBJ1-4	ASSLVGGDEKLF
TRBV7-9	TRBJ1-1	ASSLVQSEAF
TRBV5-6	TRBJ2-1	ASIRDSYNEQF
TRBV6-2/TRBV6-3	TRBJ2-7	ASSSPTSSYEQY
TRBV20-1	TRBJ2-1	SATKRENEQF
TRBV6-6	TRBJ1-5	ASSPRNNQPQH
TRBV7-2	TRBJ2-3	ASSLAGTVFTDTQY
TRBV7-2	TRBJ1-5	ASSFDRGRNQPQH
TRBV7-8	TRBJ1-2	AISSVLEGYGYT
TRBV15	TRBJ2-1	ATSSLGGGDEQF
TRBV5-5	TRBJ2-5	ASSLYGGPELRY
TRBV5-1	TRBJ2-5	ASSLAPPGGVETQY
TRBV20-1	TRBJ1-5	SARGAGVSGNQPQH
TRBV5-1	TRBJ2-6	ASSPRTSGANVLT
TRBV5-1	TRBJ1-2	ASSLEGTVDGYT
TRBV12-3/TRBV12-4	TRBJ1-6	ASSSLGPLH
TRBV6-6	TRBJ2-3	ASASRTGEQY
TRBV5-1	TRBJ2-2	ASSLTGFDTGELF
TRBV5-1	TRBJ2-7	ASTKTGGVTYEQY
TRBV5-1	TRBJ1-6	ASRAAAPGNNSPLH
TRBV24-1	TRBJ2-1	ATSDRIESRDEQF
TRBV5-6	TRBJ2-7	ASSLTGYEQY
TRBV29-1	TRBJ2-7	SVCGGYEQY
TRBV10-3	TRBJ1-4	AITTGPQDKLF
TRBV4-1	TRBJ2-4	ASSQDRGGAIQY
TRBV15	TRBJ2-5	ATSNRDRIETQY
TRBV10-3	TRBJ2-5	AISGAVQETQY
TRBV12-3/TRBV12-4	TRBJ2-1	ASSLGSGEPVYNEQF
TRBV20-1	TRBJ2-3	SARAGVMDTQY
TRBV10-3	TRBJ2-1	AISPGPYNEQF
TRBV2	TRBJ1-2	ASSKDRVGYGYT
TRBV7-3	TRBJ2-5	ASSLGGQETQY
TRBV6-5	TRBJ2-7	ASSYSRTGHYEQY
TRBV7-2	TRBJ1-5	ASSLELGGARIQH
TRBV7-2	TRBJ1-2	ASTPHGTGNYGYT
TRBV5-1	TRBJ1-2	ASSPGQGKAGYT
TRBV6-2/TRBV6-3	TRBJ2-5	ASSYVTGDQETQY
TRBV6-6	TRBJ2-7	ASSYSGGIPSYEQY
TRBV5-1	TRBJ2-3	ASSLEGTTDTQY
TRBV7-2	TRBJ2-4	ASSLAAALAKNIQY
TRBV7-6	TRBJ2-3	ASSLTTGPITDTQY
TRBV12-3/TRBV12-4	TRBJ2-1	ASSTTGSYNEQF
TRBV11-3	TRBJ1-1	ASSITQGNTEAF
TRBV18	TRBJ2-3	ASSPPRGLGDTQY
TRBV5-6	TRBJ1-6	ASRFSGRLHSPLH
TRBV20-1	TRBJ2-7	SARVRGTYEQY
TRBV7-9	TRBJ2-3	ASSFSRGSGTDTQY
TRBV20-1	TRBJ2-5	SARDSKAGGSGETQY
TRBV5-6	TRBJ1-2	ASSMWDRANYGYT